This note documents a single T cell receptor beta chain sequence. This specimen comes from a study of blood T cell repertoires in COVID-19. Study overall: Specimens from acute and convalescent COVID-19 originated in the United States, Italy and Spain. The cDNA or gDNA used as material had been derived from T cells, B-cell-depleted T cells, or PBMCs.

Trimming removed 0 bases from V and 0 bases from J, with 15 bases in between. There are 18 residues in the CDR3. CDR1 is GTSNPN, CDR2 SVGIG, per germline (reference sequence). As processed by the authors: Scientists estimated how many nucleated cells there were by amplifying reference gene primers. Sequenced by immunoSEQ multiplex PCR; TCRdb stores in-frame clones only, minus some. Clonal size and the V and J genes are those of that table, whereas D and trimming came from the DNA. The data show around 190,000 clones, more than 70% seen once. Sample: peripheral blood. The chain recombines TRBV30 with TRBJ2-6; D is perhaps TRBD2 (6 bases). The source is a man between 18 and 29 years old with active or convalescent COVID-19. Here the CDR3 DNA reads TGTGCCTGGAGTGTACGGGGGTTCGAAGGCTCTGGGGCCAACGTCCTGACTTTC. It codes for CAWSVRGFEGSGANVLTF.